This T cell receptor (beta chain) was retrieved from a study of hypomethylating agent response in myelodysplastic syndrome. The table came from immunoSEQ multiplex PCR; TCRdb's copy has only in-frame clones and leaves some out. The sample lists about 4,500 clones, over 75% occurring once. V was cut by 3 bases and J by 12 bases, with 14 bases left in between. The CDR3 totals 11 residues. Germline CDR1 SQVTM, CDR2 ANQGSEA. The receptor was derived from a human donor with myelodysplastic syndrome. V gene TRBV29-1 combines with J gene TRBJ2-5; D tentatively reads TRBD1 or TRBD2 (7 bases each). The specimen comprised bone marrow, sampled before or after starting hypomethylating agent treatment for myelodysplastic syndrome (not recorded which). DNA of the CDR3: TGCAGCGTTGAGAAGGGGGCGGGGGAGTACTTC. As protein: CSVEKGAGEYF.